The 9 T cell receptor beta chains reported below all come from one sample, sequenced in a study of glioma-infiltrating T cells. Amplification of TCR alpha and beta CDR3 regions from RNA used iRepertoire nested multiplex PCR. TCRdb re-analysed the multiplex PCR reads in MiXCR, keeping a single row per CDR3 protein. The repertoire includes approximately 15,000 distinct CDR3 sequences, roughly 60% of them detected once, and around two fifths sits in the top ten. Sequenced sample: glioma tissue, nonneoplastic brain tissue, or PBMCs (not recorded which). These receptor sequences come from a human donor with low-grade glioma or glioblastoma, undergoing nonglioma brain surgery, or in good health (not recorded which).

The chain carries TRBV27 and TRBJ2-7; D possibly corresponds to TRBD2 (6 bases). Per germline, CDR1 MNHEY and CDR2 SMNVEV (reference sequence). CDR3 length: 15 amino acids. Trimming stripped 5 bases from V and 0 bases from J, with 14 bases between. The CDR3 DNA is TGTGCCAGCAGTATCCGGGACTTGAGCTCCTACGAGCAGTACTTC. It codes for CASSIRDLSSYEQYF.

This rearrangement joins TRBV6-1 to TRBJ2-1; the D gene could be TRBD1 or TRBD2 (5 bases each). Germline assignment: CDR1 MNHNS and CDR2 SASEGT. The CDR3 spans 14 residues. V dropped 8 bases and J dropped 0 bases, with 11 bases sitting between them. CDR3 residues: CASGTGSSYNEQFF. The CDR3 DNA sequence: TGTGCCAGCGGGACGGGAAGCTCCTACAATGAGCAGTTCTTC.

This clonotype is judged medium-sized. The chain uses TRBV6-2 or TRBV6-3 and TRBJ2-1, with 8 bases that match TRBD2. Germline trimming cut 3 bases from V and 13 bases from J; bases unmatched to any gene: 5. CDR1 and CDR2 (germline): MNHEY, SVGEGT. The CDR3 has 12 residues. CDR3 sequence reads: CASSYTREGQFF. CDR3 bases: TGTGCCAGCAGTTATACCCGGGAGGGACAGTTCTTC.

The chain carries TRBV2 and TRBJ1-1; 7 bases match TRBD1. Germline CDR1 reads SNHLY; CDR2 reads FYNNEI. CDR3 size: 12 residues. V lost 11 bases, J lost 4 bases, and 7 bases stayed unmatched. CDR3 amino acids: CADRDRATEAFF. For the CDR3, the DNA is TGTGCCGACAGGGATCGAGCCACTGAAGCTTTCTTT.

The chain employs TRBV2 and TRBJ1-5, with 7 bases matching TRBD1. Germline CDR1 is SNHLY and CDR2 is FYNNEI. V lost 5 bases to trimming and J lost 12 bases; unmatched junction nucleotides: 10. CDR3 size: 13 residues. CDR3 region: CASSSTGPKHQHF. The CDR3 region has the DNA TGTGCCAGCAGTTCGACAGGGCCGAAGCACCAGCATTTT.

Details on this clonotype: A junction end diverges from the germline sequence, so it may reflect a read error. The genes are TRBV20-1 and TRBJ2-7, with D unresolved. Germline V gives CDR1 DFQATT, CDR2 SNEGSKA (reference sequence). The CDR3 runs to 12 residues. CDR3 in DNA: TGCAGTGTCAAACATAAACAAAACGAGCAATACTTC. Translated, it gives CSVKHKQNEQYF.

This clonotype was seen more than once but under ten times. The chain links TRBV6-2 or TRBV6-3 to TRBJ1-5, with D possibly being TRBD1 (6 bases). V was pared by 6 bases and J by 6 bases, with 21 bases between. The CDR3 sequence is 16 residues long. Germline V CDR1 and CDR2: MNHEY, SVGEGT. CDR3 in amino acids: CASSSFWGQISQPQHF. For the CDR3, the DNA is TGTGCCAGCAGCTCCTTTTGGGGGCAAATCTCTCAGCCCCAGCATTTT.

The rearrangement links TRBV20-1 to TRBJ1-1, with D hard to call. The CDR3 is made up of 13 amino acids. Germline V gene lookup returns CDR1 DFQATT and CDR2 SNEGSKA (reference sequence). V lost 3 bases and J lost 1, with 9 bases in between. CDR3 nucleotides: TGCAGTGCTAGTTGGCAGCCGAACACTGAAGCTTTCTTT. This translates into CSASWQPNTEAFF.

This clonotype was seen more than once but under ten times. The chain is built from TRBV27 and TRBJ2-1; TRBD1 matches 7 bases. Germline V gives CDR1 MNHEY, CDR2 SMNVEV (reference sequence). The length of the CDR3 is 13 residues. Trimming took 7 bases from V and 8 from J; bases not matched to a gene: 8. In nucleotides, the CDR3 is TGTGCCAGCATCGACAGGGAAAGGTATGAGCAGTTCTTC. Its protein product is CASIDRERYEQFF.